The 13 T cell receptor beta chains in this list originate from one sample, sequenced in a study of blood T cell repertoires in COVID-19. Sequenced by immunoSEQ multiplex PCR; TCRdb stores in-frame clones only, minus some. The sample holds around 700,000 clones, 90% seen once. The sample was peripheral blood. These receptors were taken from a woman aged 18-29 years with acute or convalescent COVID-19.

This clone turned up a few times. The chain uses TRBV15 and TRBJ1-1; D not certain. Trimming removed 1 base from V and 0 bases from J, with 6 bases in between. Per the germline V gene, CDR1 is LNHNV and CDR2 is YYDKDF (reference sequence). This CDR3 contains 14 residues. The CDR3 reads CATSRGHMNTEAFF. In DNA form, the CDR3 reads TGTGCCACCAGCAGAGGACATATGAACACTGAAGCTTTCTTT.

The chain combines TRBV9 with TRBJ1-6, with D maybe TRBD1 (5 bases). V dropped 7 bases and J dropped 6 bases, with 11 bases sitting between them. CDR1 SGDLS and CDR2 YYNGEE come from the germline V gene. There are 13 residues in the CDR3. CDR3 amino acids: CASAGGFNSPLHF. CDR3 nucleotides: TGTGCCAGCGCGGGGGGGTTTAATTCACCCCTCCACTTT.

The chain links TRBV3-1 (or the pseudogene TRBV3-2) to TRBJ2-5; no clear D gene. V lost 1 base and J 4 bases, leaving 13 bases between the germline ends. This CDR3 spans 15 amino acids. Per the germline V gene, CDR1 is LGHDT and CDR2 is YNNKEL (reference sequence). The CDR3 nucleotides are TGTGCCAGCAGCCAAGGGTCTGGGCGAGCAGAGACCCAGTACTTC. It translates to CASSQGSGRAETQYF.

The rearrangement links TRBV19 to TRBJ1-5; 7 positions agree with TRBD1. Losses at the gene ends were 5 bases for V and 6 bases for J; bases not matched to a gene: 10. Germline CDR1 and CDR2: LNHDA and SQIVND (reference sequence). CDR3 length equals 15 residues. CDR3 coding DNA: TGTGCCAGTAGTCCCAGCCAGGGGGTATTTCAGCCCCAGCATTTT. Protein sequence: CASSPSQGVFQPQHF.

This chain uses TRBV19 with TRBJ1-2; 11 bases line up with TRBD1. With V trimmed by 5 bases and J by 6 bases, 11 bases remained unmatched. This CDR3 has 16 amino acids. Per germline, CDR1 LNHDA and CDR2 SQIVND (reference sequence). The CDR3 nucleotides are TGTGCCAGTAGTGTAACGGACAGGGGGCAGATTAATGGCTACACCTTC. This gives the protein CASSVTDRGQINGYTF. The variable domain in full, with the rest retrieved from reference TRBV19 and TRBJ1-2, is DGGITQSPKYLFRKEGQNVTLSCEQNLNHDAMYWYRQDPGQGLRLIYYSQIVNDFQKGDIAEGYSVSREKKESFPLTVTSAQKNPTAFYLCASSVTDRGQINGYTFGSGTRLTVV.

The chain carries TRBV4-3 and TRBJ1-6, with TRBD1 identical over 9 bases. The junction had 7 bases not matched to a gene; V was cut back by 0 bases and J by 10 bases. Germline V lookup: CDR1 LGHNA, CDR2 YSLEER. The CDR3 totals 16 residues. The CDR3 nucleotides read TGCGCCAGCAGCCAAGAGATGGGACAGGGTGACTCACCCCTCCACTTT. It yields the protein CASSQEMGQGDSPLHF.

This sequence joins TRBV11-2 and TRBJ1-2, with D possibly matching TRBD1 (5 bases). CDR3 length: 16 amino acids. Germline V lookup: CDR1 SGHAT, CDR2 FQNNGV. Trimming stripped 1 base from V and 0 bases from J, with 12 bases between. CDR3 nucleotides: TGTGCCAGCAGCTTAGGGGACTCCAGGTCTAACTATGGCTACACCTTC. It specifies CASSLGDSRSNYGYTF.

The rearrangement uses TRBV7-9 and TRBJ2-7, with 7 nucleotides matching TRBD1. The CDR3 contains 14 residues. Germline trimming cut 4 bases from V and 0 bases from J; bases unmatched to any gene: 3. CDR1 is SEHNR and CDR2 is FQNEAQ in the germline V gene (reference sequence). CDR3 region: CASSSTGSSYEQYF. The CDR3 nucleotides are TGTGCCAGCAGCTCGACAGGGAGCTCCTACGAGCAGTACTTC. The variable domain in full, completed from reference TRBV7-9 and TRBJ2-7, reads DTGVSQNPRHKITKRGQNVTFRCDPISEHNRLYWYRQTLGQGPEFLTYFQNEAQLEKSRLLSDRFSAERPKGSFSTLEIQRTEQGDSAMYLCASSSTGSSYEQYFGPGTRLTVT.

The chain employs TRBV3-1 (or the pseudogene TRBV3-2) and TRBJ2-3; 9 bases are a match to TRBD2. Germline V CDR1 and CDR2: LGHDT, YNNKEL (reference sequence). The V and J ends lost 8 bases and 3 bases, in that order; junction bases with no gene match: 3. The CDR3 runs 13 residues. The CDR3 region is CASLAGETDTQYF. As DNA, the CDR3 is TGTGCCAGCTTAGCGGGGGAGACAGATACGCAGTATTTT.

This chain uses TRBV19 with TRBJ2-2; D ambiguous. This CDR3 comprises 13 residues. The germline V and J ends were trimmed by 7 bases and 1 base, with 7 bases remaining between them. The V gene's germline CDR1 is LNHDA and CDR2 SQIVND (reference sequence). CDR3 bases: TGTGCCAGTAACCTAGGGAACACCGGGGAGCTGTTTTTT. This sequence encodes CASNLGNTGELFF.

This clone was found once. This rearrangement joins TRBV27 to TRBJ2-6, with 9 nucleotides matching TRBD1. V was pared by 5 bases and J by 4 bases, with 12 bases of the junction left unmatched. This CDR3 region has 18 residues. CDR1 is MNHEY and CDR2 is SMNVEV in the germline V gene (reference sequence). This CDR3 reads CASSRYRDRVLGANVLTF. The CDR3 region has the DNA TGTGCCAGCAGTCGTTACCGGGACAGGGTTCTCGGGGCCAACGTCCTGACTTTC.

This chain joins TRBV6-2 or TRBV6-3 and TRBJ1-5; TRBD1 is a possible D gene (5 bases). CDR1 MNHEY and CDR2 SVGEGT come from the germline V gene. The ends were cut back, 5 bases at V and 6 bases at J, with 14 bases in the middle. The CDR3 is made up of 14 amino acids. The CDR3, as DNA: TGTGCCAGCAGTCCGCGGGGGGGTCCTCAGCCCCAGCATTTT. It yields the protein CASSPRGGPQPQHF.

The CDR3: CSGDRVYGYTF. As DNA, the CDR3 is TGCAGCGGCGACAGGGTCTATGGCTACACCTTC. The J gene is TRBJ1-2, the V gene TRBV29-1; TRBD1 agrees at 7 bases. CDR1 and CDR2 (germline): SQVTM, ANQGSEA. This CDR3 comprises 11 residues. The junction had 3 bases not matched to a gene; V was cut back by 7 bases and J by 4 bases. The variable domain in full, with the rest retrieved from reference TRBV29-1 and TRBJ1-2, is SAVISQKPSRDICQRGTSLTIQCQVDSQVTMMFWYRQQPGQSLTLIATANQGSEATYESGFVIDKFPISRPNLTFSTLTVSNMSPEDSSIYLCSGDRVYGYTFGSGTRLTVV.